This T cell receptor (beta chain) was observed in a study of regulatory T cells in long-lasting Graves disease. This clonotype has more than one count but fewer than ten. The V end lost 5 bases, the J end lost 1 base, and 12 bases lay between the germline ends. The CDR3 spans 15 residues. Germline assignment: CDR1 MDHEN and CDR2 SYDVKM. According to the study, TCR beta libraries were built with iRepertoire HTBI primers and CDR3-region Arm-PCR. TCRdb ran MiXCR on the multiplex PCR reads and lists one entry per CDR3 protein. The table has 600,000 to 850,000 distinct CDR3 sequences, around 30% seen once; the top ten hold roughly 41%. Time point denoted: persistent/refractory GD, antithyroid drugs over 5 years with positive TRAb. Isolated PBMC RNA provided the starting material for the TCR library.

This chain uses TRBV28 with TRBJ2-4; D is possibly TRBD1 or TRBD2 (5 bases each). This TCR came from a female donor with Graves disease. Material: peripheral blood mononuclear cells (PBMCs), obtained when the disease was refractory, from a patient treated with antithyroid drugs. CDR3 sequence reads: CASSQAEGAKNIQYF. The CDR3 nucleotides read TGTGCCAGCAGTCAGGCTGAGGGGGCCAAAAACATTCAGTACTTC.